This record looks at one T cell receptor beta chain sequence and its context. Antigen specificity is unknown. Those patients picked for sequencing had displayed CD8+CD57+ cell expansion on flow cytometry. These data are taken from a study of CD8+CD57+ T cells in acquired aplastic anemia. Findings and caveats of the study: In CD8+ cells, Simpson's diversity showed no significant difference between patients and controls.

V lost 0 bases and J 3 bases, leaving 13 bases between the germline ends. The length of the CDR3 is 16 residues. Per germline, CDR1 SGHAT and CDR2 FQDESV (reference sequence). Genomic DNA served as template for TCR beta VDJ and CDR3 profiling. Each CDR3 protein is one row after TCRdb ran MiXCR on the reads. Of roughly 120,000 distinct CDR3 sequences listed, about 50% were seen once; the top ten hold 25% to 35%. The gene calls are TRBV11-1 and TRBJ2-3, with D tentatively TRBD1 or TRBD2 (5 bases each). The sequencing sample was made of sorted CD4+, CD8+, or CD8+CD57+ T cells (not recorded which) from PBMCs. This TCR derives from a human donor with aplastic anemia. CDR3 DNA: TGTGCCAGCAGCTTAGCCGAGGGGCCAGAAACAGATACGCAGTATTTT. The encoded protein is CASSLAEGPETDTQYF.